This T cell receptor (beta chain) is from a study of T cell repertoires in cytomegalovirus infection. Study-level information: Shared public TCR beta signatures pointed to both CMV infection and a matching HLA type.

TCRdb itself ran the reads through MiXCR, one entry per CDR3 protein. The data hold more than 650,000 distinct CDR3 sequences, with 35% to 40% observed a single time. CDR1 and CDR2 (germline): SGHVS, FQNEAQ. With 5 bases removed from V and 4 bases from J, the gap between germline ends came to 17 bases. The CDR3 contains 15 residues. The study's findings and limits: The ex vivo response was dominated by HLA-C-restricted CMV-specific TCR beta clonotypes. Cumulative public TCR beta family frequency identified carriers of CMV plus the relevant HLA.

A remark on this clonotype: The antigen remains unidentified.

The sample taken for sequencing was PBMCs. This clonotype was obtained from a human donor in good health (CMV status not recorded). Some clones in this sample may be carry-over from other donors' samples. V usage is TRBV7-8 and J usage is TRBJ1-1; D not certain. CDR3 sequence (DNA): TGTGCCAGCAGCCTAACATACCTGGCAGGCACTGAAGCTTTCTTT. Residues: CASSLTYLAGTEAFF. The complete variable domain, with remaining parts taken from reference TRBV7-8 and TRBJ1-1, reads GAGVSQSPRYKVAKRGQDVALRCDPISGHVSLFWYQQALGQGPEFLTYFQNEAQLDKSGLPSDRFFAERPEGSVSTLKIQRTQQEDSAVYLCASSLTYLAGTEAFFGQGTRLTVV.